Listed below are T cell receptor beta chains from one sample, sequenced in a study of control samples from healthy donors and cancer patients. Profiled with immunoSEQ multiplex PCR; TCRdb holds only in-frame clones, not every one. The sample consists of approximately 87,000 clones, about nine tenths of them appearing once. Sample: blood. These receptors came from a man aged 50 to 60 in good health. Both conserved end residues are part of each CDR3. A D gene is named only where the DNA matches it firmly. Clone size is given for some rows only: seen once, a few or many times, or a class if the clone is expanded.

TRBJ1-1,TRBV6-5,.,.,TGTGTCACAGAGCCCACGACCCCTGAAGCTTTCTTT,CVTEPTTPEAFF
TRBJ1-3,TRBV19,.,.,TGTGCCAGTAGTCCACCCTCTGGAAACACCATATATTTT,CASSPPSGNTIYF
TRBJ2-1,TRBV14,.,.,TGTGCCAGCAGCCGAATGACGGGGGGCGTCTACAATGAGCAGTTCTTC,CASSRMTGGVYNEQFF
TRBJ1-1,TRBV7-2,.,.,TGTGCCAGCAGCTCCCCCTCTCAGCCAGGGAGGACTGGGGACACTGAAGCTTTCTTT,CASSSPSQPGRTGDTEAFF
TRBJ1-2,TRBV10-3,.,.,TGTGCCATCAGTGAGTCAAGAACAACCTTACGGTATGGCTACACCTTC,CAISESRTTLRYGYTF
TRBJ2-7,TRBV14,once,TRBD1,TGTGCCAGCAGCCAAGGGACAGGGGGCTACGAGCAGTACTTC,CASSQGTGGYEQYF
TRBJ1-1,TRBV21-1,.,.,TGTGCCAGCACATCGATGAACACTGAAGCTTTCTTT,CASTSMNTEAFF
TRBJ2-6,TRBV6-2/TRBV6-3,.,.,TGTGCCAGCAGTATTCGGACAGCTGGGGCCAACGTCCTGACTTTC,CASSIRTAGANVLTF
TRBJ1-3,TRBV7-6,.,.,TGTGCCAGCAGCTTACTGCAGGGTATCTCTGGAAACACCATATATTTT,CASSLLQGISGNTIYF
TRBJ2-3,TRBV10-3,.,.,TGTGCCATCAGTGAGTCTCGGGTAGCTGGAGCAGATACGCAGTATTTT,CAISESRVAGADTQYF
TRBJ1-1,TRBV3-1/TRBV3-2,.,.,TGTGCCAGCAGCCAAGAGGGACTCAAAGCTTTCTTT,CASSQEGLKAFF
TRBJ1-1,TRBV7-9,.,.,TGTGCCAGCAGCCCTCCGGGGAGTACTGAAGCTTTCTTT,CASSPPGSTEAFF
TRBJ1-2,TRBV27,once,TRBD1,TGTGCCACCCTGACAGGGGGCAGAGGCTACACCTTC,CATLTGGRGYTF
TRBJ1-5,TRBV27,.,.,TGTGCCAGCCGGACAGACCTCAATCAGCCCCAGCATTTT,CASRTDLNQPQHF
TRBJ1-1,TRBV14,.,.,TGTGCCAGCAGTCGGATCCAGGGGTGGCAGAACACTGAAGCTTTCTTT,CASSRIQGWQNTEAFF
TRBJ1-5,TRBV12-3/TRBV12-4,.,.,TGTGCCAGCAGTTTAACCGGGCAGCCCCAGCATTTT,CASSLTGQPQHF
TRBJ1-1,TRBV11-2,.,.,TGTGCCAGCAGCTTAATCCATTTGGGAGGAAACACTGAAGCTTTCTTT,CASSLIHLGGNTEAFF
TRBJ1-6,TRBV4-3,.,.,TGCGCCAGCAGCCCCCCGACATCTGGGGGGGAGCCCCTCCACTTT,CASSPPTSGGEPLHF
TRBJ1-1,TRBV11-2,.,.,TGTGCCAGCAGCTCCCAGCAGGGCCCTGAAGCTTTCTTT,CASSSQQGPEAFF
TRBJ1-2,TRBV2,once,.,TGTGCCAGCAGCCTACGGGGGGAGGGCTACACCTTC,CASSLRGEGYTF
TRBJ1-1,TRBV27,.,.,TGTGCCAGCAGTCAATTGGGGGAAGGCGACACTGAAGCTTTCTTT,CASSQLGEGDTEAFF
TRBJ2-2,TRBV29-1,.,.,TGCAGCGTTGGGGGTAGCACCGGGGAGCTGTTTTTT,CSVGGSTGELFF
TRBJ1-1,TRBV30,.,.,TGTGCCTGGAGCAGGACAACAGAAGCTTTCTTT,CAWSRTTEAFF
TRBJ1-5,TRBV5-6,.,.,TGTGCCAGCCGAAAGGGGACGCGCAATCAGCCCCAGCATTTT,CASRKGTRNQPQHF
TRBJ2-7,TRBV3-1/TRBV3-2,once,.,TGTGCCAGCAGCCAAGGACGGATCTCCTACGAGCAGTACTTC,CASSQGRISYEQYF
TRBJ1-2,TRBV7-2,.,.,TGTGCCAGCAGCTCACAGGGATCGAACTATGGCTACACCTTC,CASSSQGSNYGYTF
TRBJ2-7,TRBV15,.,.,TGTGCCACCAGCAGAGATTTGGGGCTGAAGAACGGCTACGAGCAGTACTTC,CATSRDLGLKNGYEQYF
TRBJ2-7,TRBV24-1,.,.,TGTGCCACCAGCAACAACAATGCCTACGAGCAGTACTTC,CATSNNNAYEQYF